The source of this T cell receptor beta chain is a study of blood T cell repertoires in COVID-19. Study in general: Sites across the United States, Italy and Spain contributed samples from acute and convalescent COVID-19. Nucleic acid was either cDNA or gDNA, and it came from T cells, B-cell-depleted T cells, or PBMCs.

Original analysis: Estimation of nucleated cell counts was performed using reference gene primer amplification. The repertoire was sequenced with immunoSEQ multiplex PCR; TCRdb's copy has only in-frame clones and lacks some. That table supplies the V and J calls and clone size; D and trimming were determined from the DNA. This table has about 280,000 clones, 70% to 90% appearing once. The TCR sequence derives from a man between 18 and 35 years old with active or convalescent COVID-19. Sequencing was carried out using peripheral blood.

The CDR3 loop is CASSATSGGRWETQYF. The CDR3 bases are TGTGCCAGCAGCGCAACTAGCGGGGGGAGGTGGGAGACCCAGTACTTC. The chain employs TRBV3-1 (or the pseudogene TRBV3-2) and TRBJ2-5; 12 nucleotides align to TRBD2. V lost 5 bases and J lost 5; bases outside the gene matches: 9. The CDR3 is 16 residues long. Germline CDR1 and CDR2: LGHDT and YNNKEL (reference sequence).